These 8 T cell receptor beta chains came from one sample sequenced in a study of CD8+ T cells in alopecia areata. Documented treatment: oral pan-JAK inhibitor, 5-10 mg twice daily. Reverse transcribed after extraction, RNA yielded cDNA as the sequencing template. Sequencing was performed with immunoSEQ multiplex PCR; in TCRdb, only in-frame clones are kept and a portion is missing. Of around 270,000 clones in the sample, 58% were seen once. This sample comprised CD4+ T cells sorted from blood, obtained at week 24, from a patient treated with tofacitinib. The receptors originated from a human donor with alopecia areata.

This rearrangement joins TRBV6-5 to TRBJ2-5, with 7 bases matching TRBD2. After removal of 4 bases from V and 4 bases from J, the junction contained 3 bases not matched to a gene. The CDR3 spans 13 residues. Germline V lookup: CDR1 MNHEY, CDR2 SVGAGI. DNA for the CDR3: TGTGCCAGCAGTTTTGGCGGGGGAGAGACCCAGTACTTC. Its protein is CASSFGGGETQYF.

Remarks on this clone: Its ends do not fully match the called genes, so a read error is possible. V is TRBV7-2 and J is TRBJ1-1; D not resolved. CDR1 and CDR2 from the germline V gene are SGHTA and FQGNSA. This CDR3 contains 11 residues. The CDR3 reads CASSLDSPLSF. As DNA, the CDR3 is TGTGCCAGCAGCTTAGATAGTCCGTTGAGCTTT.

Ten or more counts support this clone. This sequence joins TRBV4-1 and TRBJ2-2; tentatively, D is TRBD2 (6 bases). Trimming stripped 4 bases from V and 1 base from J, with 16 bases between. The CDR3 has 17 residues. Germline V gene lookup returns CDR1 MGHRA and CDR2 YSYEKL. The DNA for the CDR3 is TGCGCCAGCAGCCCAGGGCCTTGGGGGGAGAACACCGGGGAGCTGTTTTTT. As protein: CASSPGPWGENTGELFF.

V is TRBV7-2 and J is TRBJ1-2; tentative D call: TRBD1 (6 bases). CDR3 length equals 13 residues. Germline CDR1 reads SGHTA; CDR2 reads FQGNSA. V was trimmed by 5 bases and J by 5 bases, leaving 12 bases between them. As DNA, the CDR3 is TGTGCCAGCAGCCCACAGGGTATTTATGGCTACACCTTC. Protein product: CASSPQGIYGYTF.

The sample holds many counts of this clone. The sample holds other DNA sequences that translate to the same CDR3. The chain combines TRBV10-3 with TRBJ2-5; D gene uncertain. Trimming took 3 bases from V and 5 from J, leaving 4 bases between them. This CDR3 is 11 amino acids long. Looked up from germline, CDR1 is ENHRY and CDR2 is SYGVKD. The CDR3 DNA follows: TGTGCCATCAGTGATCGGGAGACCCAGTACTTC. It codes for CAISDRETQYF.

The V call is TRBV27, the J call TRBJ1-2, with a possible D match to TRBD1 (6 bases). Trimming left V 3 bases short and J 9 bases short, with 14 bases between. CDR3 length: 13 amino acids. Germline assignment: CDR1 MNHEY and CDR2 SMNVEV (reference sequence). The CDR3 here is CASSFLQGGSYTF. CDR3 DNA: TGTGCCAGCAGTTTTTTACAGGGTGGGAGCTACACCTTC.

The chain links TRBV7-3 to TRBJ2-7; TRBD1 matches at 9 bases. The CDR3 runs 13 residues. Per germline, CDR1 SGHTA and CDR2 FQGTGA. V shed 5 bases and J 5 bases; nucleotides not matched to a gene: 4. This chain's CDR3 is CASSADRGHEQYF. The CDR3 DNA follows: TGTGCCAGCAGCGCGGACAGGGGCCACGAGCAGTACTTC.

The V call is TRBV29-1, the J call TRBJ2-5; TRBD2 aligns across 9 bases. Germline V CDR1 and CDR2: SQVTM, ANQGSEA. V was clipped by 7 bases and J by 2 bases; unmatched bases: 8. The CDR3 spans 14 residues. The CDR3 spells CSAKRLAEQETQYF. CDR3 nucleotide sequence: TGCAGCGCCAAGAGACTAGCGGAGCAAGAGACCCAGTACTTC. Looking up the rest from reference TRBV29-1 and TRBJ2-5 gives the full variable domain: SAVISQKPSRDICQRGTSLTIQCQVDSQVTMMFWYRQQPGQSLTLIATANQGSEATYESGFVIDKFPISRPNLTFSTLTVSNMSPEDSSIYLCSAKRLAEQETQYFGPGTRLLVL.